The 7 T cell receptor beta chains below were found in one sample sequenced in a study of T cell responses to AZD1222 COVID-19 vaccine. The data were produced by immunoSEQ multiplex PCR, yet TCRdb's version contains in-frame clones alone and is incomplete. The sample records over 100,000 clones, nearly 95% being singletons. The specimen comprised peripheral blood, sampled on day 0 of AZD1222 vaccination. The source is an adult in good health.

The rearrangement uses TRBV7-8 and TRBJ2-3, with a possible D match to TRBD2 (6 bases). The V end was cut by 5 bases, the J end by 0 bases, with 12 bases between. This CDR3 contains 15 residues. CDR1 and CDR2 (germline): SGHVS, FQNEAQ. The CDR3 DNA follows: TGTGCCAGCAGCCGCCGGGACTTAAGCACAGATACGCAGTATTTT. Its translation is CASSRRDLSTDTQYF.

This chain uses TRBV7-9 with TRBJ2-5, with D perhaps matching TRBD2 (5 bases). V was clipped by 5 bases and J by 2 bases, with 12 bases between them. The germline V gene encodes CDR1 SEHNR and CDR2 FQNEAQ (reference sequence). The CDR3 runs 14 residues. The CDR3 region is CASSDYRRQETQYF. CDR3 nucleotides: TGTGCCAGCAGCGATTACCGGAGGCAAGAGACCCAGTACTTC.

The CDR3 bases are TGTGCCAGCAGTTCTCAACGGAGCACAGATACGCAGTATTTT. Residues: CASSSQRSTDTQYF. The genes are TRBV6-5 and TRBJ2-3; D unclear. V was trimmed by 4 bases and J by 0 bases, leaving 8 bases between them. The CDR3 loop spans 14 amino acids. Germline CDR1 is MNHEY and CDR2 is SVGAGI.

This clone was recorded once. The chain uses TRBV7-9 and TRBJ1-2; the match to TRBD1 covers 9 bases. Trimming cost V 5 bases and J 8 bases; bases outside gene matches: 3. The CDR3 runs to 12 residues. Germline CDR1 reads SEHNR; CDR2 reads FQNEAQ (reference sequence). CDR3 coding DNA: TGTGCCAGCAGCACGGACAGGGGAGGCTACACCTTC. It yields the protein CASSTDRGGYTF.

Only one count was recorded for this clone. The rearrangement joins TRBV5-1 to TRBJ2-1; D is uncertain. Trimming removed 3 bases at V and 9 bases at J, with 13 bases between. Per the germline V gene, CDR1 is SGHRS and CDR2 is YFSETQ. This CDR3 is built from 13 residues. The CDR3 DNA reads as TGCGCCAGCAGCTCAAGGTGGGTGGGTGAGCAGTTCTTC. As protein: CASSSRWVGEQFF.

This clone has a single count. The CDR3 loop is CASSLVSGYEQYF. The CDR3 DNA sequence: TGCGCCAGCAGCTTGGTTTCCGGCTACGAGCAGTACTTC. The chain recombines TRBV5-1 with TRBJ2-7; D gene unclear. The V gene lost 0 bases and the J gene lost 3 bases, with 7 bases spanning the gap. The CDR3 spans 13 residues. The germline gives CDR1 SGHRS, CDR2 YFSETQ.

The CDR3 region has the DNA TGTGCCAGCAGTGAAGGGAGGGGGAACACCGGGGAGCTGTTTTTT. Its protein is CASSEGRGNTGELFF. J is TRBJ2-2 and V is TRBV6-1; D may be TRBD2 (6 bases). This CDR3 spans 15 amino acids. Trimming removed 1 base from V and 1 base from J, with 7 bases in between. The germline V gene has CDR1 MNHNS and CDR2 SASEGT.